The 21 T cell receptor beta chains presented below share a single source sample, sequenced in a study of spatial heterogeneity in lung cancer. Time point defined: sample taken at primary tumor resection. Material for sequencing was whole RNA from tumor, nontumor lung or frozen PBMC, left unsorted. TCRdb re-analysed the 5' RACE reads in MiXCR, keeping a single row per CDR3 protein. The sample comprises 50,000 to 65,000 distinct CDR3 sequences, approximately 7% of which are singletons, and approximately 2.9% rests with the top ten. Here the sequenced sample was PBMCs, taken at surgery. The receptors derive from a female donor with early-stage non-small cell lung cancer.

This clonotype was recorded at least ten times. The chain has TRBV2 and TRBJ2-1; 7 nucleotides match TRBD2. V was clipped by 4 bases and J by 8 bases; unmatched bases: 8. CDR3 size: 14 residues. Per the germline V gene, CDR1 is SNHLY and CDR2 is FYNNEI. The CDR3 DNA is TGTGCCAGCAGTGTGGGCGGGGGAGGTTATGAGCAGTTCTTC. Its protein is CASSVGGGGYEQFF.

Many counts were recorded for this clonotype. The J gene is TRBJ2-7, the V gene TRBV29-1, with D possibly TRBD1 on 6 matching bases. Germline assignment: CDR1 SQVTM and CDR2 ANQGSEA. Trimming took 6 bases from V and 3 from J, leaving 15 bases between them. The CDR3 length is 13 residues. The CDR3 loop is CSVTSQGNYEQYF. The CDR3 coding sequence is TGCAGCGTGACCTCCCAGGGGAACTACGAGCAGTACTTC.

The chain uses TRBV2 and TRBJ2-3; 9 bases are a match to TRBD2. This CDR3 is 16 amino acids long. J gave up 0 bases and V 7 bases, and 8 bases lay outside the gene matches. CDR1 SNHLY and CDR2 FYNNEI come from the germline V gene. DNA of the CDR3: TGTGCCAGCAAGGTAGCGGGGGCGTCTAGCACAGATACGCAGTATTTT. Its translation is CASKVAGASSTDTQYF.

The CDR3 protein is CASSLRLGETQYF. CDR3 DNA sequence: TGCGCCAGCAGCTTAAGACTAGGGGAGACCCAGTACTTC. This chain joins TRBV5-1 and TRBJ2-5; a weak D match, TRBD2 (6 bases). This CDR3 is 13 amino acids long. V was cut by 2 bases and J by 5 bases, with 10 bases left in between. The V gene's germline CDR1 is SGHRS and CDR2 YFSETQ.

V and J are TRBV5-5 and TRBJ2-3; D gene unclear. The CDR3 has 17 residues. V was trimmed by 2 bases and J by 0 bases, leaving 16 bases between them. CDR1 is SGHKS and CDR2 is YYEKEE in the germline V gene (reference sequence). The CDR3 is CASSFMGSGWSTDTQYF. CDR3 nucleotides: TGTGCCAGCAGCTTCATGGGATCCGGCTGGAGCACAGATACGCAGTATTTT.

This rearrangement joins TRBV15 to TRBJ2-7; unclear D gene. V was clipped by 0 bases and J by 5 bases, with 14 bases between them. Germline CDR1 is LNHNV and CDR2 is YYDKDF (reference sequence). This CDR3 contains 15 residues. CDR3: CATSRDPGPSDEQYF. CDR3 coding DNA: TGTGCCACCAGCAGAGATCCGGGCCCCAGTGACGAGCAGTACTTC.

At least ten counts were recorded for this clonotype. The J gene is TRBJ2-3, the V gene TRBV7-9; D is unresolved. V gave up 3 bases and J gave up 0 bases, with 10 bases separating them. This CDR3 region has 15 residues. The germline gives CDR1 SEHNR, CDR2 FQNEAQ (reference sequence). CDR3 region: CASSLWVLSTDTQYF. In DNA, the CDR3 is TGTGCCAGCAGCTTGTGGGTTTTAAGCACAGATACGCAGTATTTT.

This clonotype occurred many times. The rearrangement joins TRBV24-1 to TRBJ2-3; D is possibly TRBD2 (6 bases). Trimming pared 9 bases from V and 2 bases from J, leaving 11 bases between. The CDR3 has 13 residues. Germline CDR1 KGHDR, CDR2 SFDVKD. CDR3 in DNA: TGTGCCACCCGGGACTTACTCACAGATACGCAGTATTTT. It yields the protein CATRDLLTDTQYF.

This clonotype was observed a few times. V and J are TRBV6-1 and TRBJ1-3; TRBD1 might be the D (5 bases). Per germline, CDR1 MNHNS and CDR2 SASEGT. V lost 2 bases, J lost 4 bases, and 15 bases lay in between. The CDR3 is 16 residues long. CDR3 nucleotides: TGTGCCAGCAGTGAAAATCCTGGGGCAGGAGGAAACACCATATATTTT. Protein: CASSENPGAGGNTIYF.

The table lists this clonotype with many counts. The chain recombines TRBV20-1 with TRBJ1-5; the match to TRBD1 covers 7 bases. From germline, CDR1 is DFQATT and CDR2 SNEGSKA (reference sequence). The V gene end was trimmed by 5 bases and the J gene end by 5 bases; junction bases not matched to a gene: 9. The CDR3 is 14 amino acids. CDR3 nucleotides: TGCAGTGCTCGACCCCCAGGGGGATATCAGCCCCAGCATTTT. It codes for CSARPPGGYQPQHF.

This clonotype has just a few counts. The chain employs TRBV2 and TRBJ1-1; D ambiguous. Per the germline V gene, CDR1 is SNHLY and CDR2 is FYNNEI. The CDR3 is made up of 15 amino acids. V was trimmed by 1 base and J by 4 bases, leaving 13 bases between them. This CDR3 is CASSEGPSYSTEAFF. CDR3 in DNA: TGTGCCAGCAGTGAAGGGCCGTCCTATTCCACTGAAGCTTTCTTT.

This clonotype was counted only a few times. The V gene is TRBV4-3, the J gene TRBJ1-4; 10 positions match TRBD1. CDR3 length: 15 residues. V lost 0 bases, J lost 14 bases, and 9 bases stayed unmatched. CDR1 and CDR2 from the germline V gene are LGHNA and YSLEER. The CDR3 loop is CASSQELPTGGRLFF. In DNA, the CDR3 is TGCGCCAGCAGCCAAGAACTCCCGACAGGGGGCAGGCTGTTTTTT.

This clonotype was detected many times. The chain has TRBV6-5 and TRBJ1-1, with 7 bases identical to TRBD1. V shed 6 bases and J 7 bases; nucleotides not matched to a gene: 11. In germline, CDR1 is MNHEY, CDR2 SVGAGI. The CDR3 is 14 residues long. CDR3 in amino acids: CASRLTGAGGEAFF. Written as DNA, the CDR3 is TGTGCCAGCAGATTGACAGGCGCAGGGGGTGAAGCTTTCTTT.

Many counts were recorded for this clonotype. The V call is TRBV5-1, the J call TRBJ1-5, with a possible D match to TRBD1 (6 bases). The V and J ends lost 1 base and 3 bases respectively, with 8 bases between them. The CDR3 loop spans 14 amino acids. Germline assignment: CDR1 SGHRS and CDR2 YFSETQ. The CDR3 DNA sequence: TGCGCCAGCAGCTTGACAGGGCCCAATCAGCCCCAGCATTTT. Protein sequence: CASSLTGPNQPQHF.

This clonotype has a count of ten or more. At one end, the junction sequence differs from germline, possibly due to a read error. V and J are TRBV5-1 and TRBJ1-1; D gene unclear. CDR1 SGHRS and CDR2 YFSETQ come from the germline V gene. The CDR3 spans 11 residues. The CDR3 loop reads CASRTARGLVF. CDR3 bases: TGCGCCAGCAGAACTGCCCGGGGTCTGGTCTTT.

This clonotype was counted at least ten times. This chain links TRBV30 with TRBJ2-7; the D gene is possibly TRBD2 (6 bases). Germline loops: CDR1 GTSNPN, CDR2 SVGIG (reference sequence). The V end lost 3 bases, the J end lost 8 bases, and 17 bases lay between the germline ends. The CDR3 consists of 13 residues. CDR3 loop: CAWRLPGGTKQYF. The CDR3 DNA is TGTGCCTGGAGATTGCCCGGGGGTACCAAGCAGTACTTC. Full variable domain (remainder filled in from reference TRBV30 and TRBJ2-7): SQTIHQWPATLVQPVGSPLSLECTVEGTSNPNLYWYRQAAGRGLQLLFYSVGIGQISSEVPQNLSASRPQDRQFILSSKKLLLSDSGFYLCAWRLPGGTKQYFGPGTRLTVT.

Many counts were recorded for this clonotype. The chain uses TRBV7-3 and TRBJ1-1, with D possibly being TRBD1 (6 bases). Germline V gene sequence: CDR1 SGHTA, CDR2 FQGTGA. Trimming left V 2 bases short and J 2 bases short, with 15 bases between. The CDR3 spans 16 residues. For the CDR3, the DNA is TGTGCCAGCAGCTTATATGCCCTCGGGACAAACACTGAAGCTTTCTTT. Amino acids: CASSLYALGTNTEAFF.

The J gene is TRBJ2-6, the V gene TRBV24-1; D uncertain. Germline lookup yields CDR1 KGHDR and CDR2 SFDVKD. This CDR3 comprises 15 residues. V lost 4 bases to trimming and J lost 4 bases, with 10 bases between them. CDR3 nucleotide sequence: TGTGCCACCAGTGACCGCCCCCCCGGGGCCAACGTCCTGACTTTC. It yields the protein CATSDRPPGANVLTF.

This clonotype came up many times. The chain employs TRBV7-2 and TRBJ2-3, with 9 positions matching TRBD2. The CDR3 runs 15 residues. Germline V lookup: CDR1 SGHTA, CDR2 FQGNSA. The ends lost 5 bases at V and 3 bases at J; junction bases unmatched: 6. CDR3 loop: CASSRGGALTDTQYF. As DNA, the CDR3 is TGTGCCAGCAGCCGCGGGGGGGCACTGACAGATACGCAGTATTTT.

The sample holds many counts of this clonotype. The chain is built from TRBV29-1 and TRBJ1-3; weak D call: TRBD1 (6 bases). Trimming cost V 8 bases and J 4 bases, with 18 bases left between them. There are 14 residues in the CDR3. Looked up from germline, CDR1 is SQVTM and CDR2 is ANQGSEA. In nucleotides, the CDR3 is TGCAGCATCAAAGGGCGGACAGCAGGAAACACCATATATTTT. Protein product: CSIKGRTAGNTIYF. The complete variable domain, with remaining parts taken from reference TRBV29-1 and TRBJ1-3, reads SAVISQKPSRDICQRGTSLTIQCQVDSQVTMMFWYRQQPGQSLTLIATANQGSEATYESGFVIDKFPISRPNLTFSTLTVSNMSPEDSSIYLCSIKGRTAGNTIYFGEGSWLTVV.

This clonotype was seen more than once but under ten times. The rearrangement uses TRBV4-2 and TRBJ1-1; 7 nucleotides align to TRBD1. The CDR3 is 16 residues long. Germline-derived CDR1 and CDR2 are LGHNA and YNFKEQ. The ends lost 2 bases at V and 3 bases at J; junction bases unmatched: 9. In DNA, the CDR3 is TGTGCCAGCAGCCAACTCCAGGGGGGGAGTTACACTGAAGCTTTCTTT. This encodes CASSQLQGGSYTEAFF.